Below, 26 T cell receptor beta chains from the same sample are listed, as sequenced in a study of T-cell reconstitution after alpha-beta-depleted transplantation in children. The library targeted TCRbeta and was prepared with unique molecular identifiers. TCRdb redid the calling of the PCR reads with MiXCR, one entry per CDR3 protein. The table lists approximately 630,000 distinct CDR3 sequences, approximately 14% of them singletons, with 0.79% in the top ten. The sequencing here drew on PBMCs, taken before TCRalphabeta/CD19-depleted stem cell transplant. The receptor source for this set is a girl between 2 and 10 years old with congenital amegakaryocytic thrombocytopenia, due to receive a stem cell transplant.

This clonotype has just a few counts. This chain joins TRBV12-3 or TRBV12-4 and TRBJ2-2, with 9 bases that match TRBD2. This CDR3 comprises 17 residues. Trimming at V came to 1 base and at J to 2 bases, leaving 5 bases not matched to a gene. In DNA, the CDR3 is TGTGCCAGCAGTTTAGAGGGGCGGGAGGGTAACACCGGGGAGCTGTTTTTT. This gives the protein CASSLEGREGNTGELFF.

This clonotype occurred many times. This rearrangement joins TRBV29-1 to TRBJ2-1; TRBD1 aligns across 10 bases. Germline V gives CDR1 SQVTM, CDR2 ANQGSEA. V gave up 0 bases and J gave up 7 bases; unmatched junction bases: 9. This CDR3 contains 16 residues. The CDR3 sequence: CSVEESGTGEINEQFF. CDR3 DNA sequence: TGCAGCGTTGAAGAGTCCGGGACAGGGGAAATTAATGAGCAGTTCTTC.

This chain uses TRBV7-9 with TRBJ2-1, with 9 bases identical to TRBD2. The trim removed 6 bases at V and 5 bases at J, leaving 5 bases unmatched. The germline V gene encodes CDR1 SEHNR and CDR2 FQNEAQ (reference sequence). The CDR3 is 14 residues long. The CDR3 here is CASRAGGFNNEQFF. The CDR3 coding sequence is TGTGCCAGCAGGGCGGGAGGGTTTAACAATGAGCAGTTCTTC.

This clonotype occurred a few times. The chain uses TRBV20-1 and TRBJ2-5; unclear D gene. CDR1 and CDR2 (germline): DFQATT, SNEGSKA (reference sequence). This CDR3 contains 16 residues. The ends were cut back, 5 bases at V and 5 bases at J, with 24 bases in the middle. CDR3 sequence: CSALSHRALDRETQYF. The CDR3 nucleotides are TGCAGTGCTCTGAGTCACCGGGCCCTAGACCGGGAGACCCAGTACTTC.

The J gene is TRBJ2-5, the V gene TRBV29-1, with D possibly being TRBD2 (5 bases). Trimming stripped 4 bases from V and 5 bases from J, with 5 bases between. The CDR3 covers 10 residues. Germline V gives CDR1 SQVTM, CDR2 ANQGSEA. DNA of the CDR3: TGCAGCGTTGCGGGGGAGACCCAGTACTTC. Translating gives CSVAGETQYF.

This clonotype was detected ten times or more. The CDR3 reads CASSSAGWNTEAFF. CDR3 DNA sequence: TGTGCCAGCAGCAGCGCGGGTTGGAACACTGAAGCTTTCTTT. V and J are TRBV6-5 and TRBJ1-1; D remains ambiguous. V gave up 6 bases and J gave up 1 base, with 12 bases separating them. The germline gives CDR1 MNHEY, CDR2 SVGAGI. The CDR3 extends over 14 amino acids.

This clonotype was observed a few times. The chain joins TRBV7-7 to TRBJ2-2, with 8 bases identical to TRBD1. The V gene's germline CDR1 is SSHAT and CDR2 FNYEAQ (reference sequence). After removal of 5 bases from V and 5 bases from J, the junction contained 4 bases not matched to a gene. CDR3 size: 14 residues. The CDR3, as DNA: TGTGCCAGCAGCCCCCGGACAGGGACCGGGGAGCTGTTTTTT. Amino acid sequence: CASSPRTGTGELFF.

This clonotype was recorded a few times. The chain links TRBV24-1 to TRBJ2-7, with D unclear. Per germline, CDR1 KGHDR and CDR2 SFDVKD. The CDR3 sequence is 16 residues long. Deletions cut 1 base from V and 2 bases from J, with 14 bases between. CDR3 bases: TGTGCCACCAGTGATTTTACACCGTCCATTCCCTACGAGCAGTACTTC. It encodes CATSDFTPSIPYEQYF.

The chain recombines TRBV20-1 with TRBJ2-7, with D unresolved. The V and J ends lost 5 bases and 4 bases respectively, with 15 bases between them. Germline CDR1 and CDR2: DFQATT and SNEGSKA (reference sequence). The CDR3 has 13 amino acids. The CDR3 region has the DNA TGCAGTGCTCTCCCGGGTGGGGATTACGAGCAGTACTTC. It specifies CSALPGGDYEQYF.

V is TRBV12-3 or TRBV12-4 and J is TRBJ2-1, with TRBD1 matching 9 bases. Trimming removed 5 bases from V and 8 bases from J; junction bases left unmatched: 7. The CDR3 runs 14 residues. CDR3 sequence: CASSPGDRVDEQFF. The CDR3 bases are TGTGCCAGCAGTCCAGGGGACAGGGTCGATGAGCAGTTCTTC.

This clonotype has at least ten counts. The CDR3 region has the DNA TGCGCCAGCAGCTTGGCGGCGGGAGGTAGCAATGAGCAGTTCTTC. Amino acids: CASSLAAGGSNEQFF. This chain links TRBV5-1 with TRBJ2-1; TRBD2 matches at 8 bases. The CDR3 covers 15 residues. V lost 0 bases and J lost 6; bases outside the gene matches: 5. CDR1 is SGHRS, CDR2 YFSETQ, per germline.

This chain connects TRBV6-1 to TRBJ1-6; D unresolved. The CDR3 spans 18 residues. V lost 6 bases to trimming and J lost 0 bases, with 18 bases between them. The germline V gene has CDR1 MNHNS and CDR2 SASEGT. The CDR3 protein is CASRERRATASYNSPLHF. The DNA of the CDR3 is TGTGCCAGCAGGGAGAGAAGGGCAACGGCCTCCTATAATTCACCCCTCCACTTT.

This clonotype was found many times. The CDR3 bases are TGTGCCAGCAGCCCTAGGACTAGCGGGAGGGCCGATACGCAGTATTTT. This encodes CASSPRTSGRADTQYF. This chain joins TRBV5-4 and TRBJ2-3; 15 bases agree with TRBD2. The germline V gene has CDR1 SGHNT and CDR2 YYREEE (reference sequence). The CDR3 spans 16 residues. The V segment lost 4 bases and the J segment 6 bases; nucleotides outside the gene matches: 6.

The sample holds a few counts of this clonotype. The rearrangement uses TRBV7-8 and TRBJ1-3; D remains ambiguous. The germline V and J ends were trimmed by 4 bases and 2 bases, with 15 bases remaining between them. The CDR3 has 16 residues. CDR1 is SGHVS and CDR2 is FQNEAQ in the germline V gene. CDR3 sequence (DNA): TGTGCCAGCAGCTCCCCCGGGCATCTACCTGGAAACACCATATATTTT. Translation: CASSSPGHLPGNTIYF. Full variable domain (outside the CDR3, taken from reference TRBV7-8 and TRBJ1-3): GAGVSQSPRYKVAKRGQDVALRCDPISGHVSLFWYQQALGQGPEFLTYFQNEAQLDKSGLPSDRFFAERPEGSVSTLKIQRTQQEDSAVYLCASSSPGHLPGNTIYFGEGSWLTVV.

This clonotype has only a few counts. This rearrangement joins TRBV7-9 to TRBJ1-5; unclear D gene. The CDR3 is 13 amino acids. The V gene lost 5 bases and the J gene lost 5 bases, with 10 bases spanning the gap. Per the germline V gene, CDR1 is SEHNR and CDR2 is FQNEAQ (reference sequence). CDR3 nucleotide sequence: TGTGCCAGCAGCCCCGACCGCCATCAGCCCCAGCATTTT. This translates into CASSPDRHQPQHF.

The chain recombines TRBV19 with TRBJ2-1; no clear D. This CDR3 contains 11 residues. Trimming stripped 8 bases from V and 3 bases from J, with 5 bases between. Germline V gives CDR1 LNHDA, CDR2 SQIVND (reference sequence). CDR3 DNA sequence: TGTGCCAGTGCCCACTACAATGAGCAGTTCTTC. This encodes CASAHYNEQFF.

V is TRBV5-6 and J is TRBJ2-1; 7 bases line up with TRBD2. Germline CDR1 is SGHDT and CDR2 is YYEEEE. The CDR3 is 18 residues long. With 1 base clipped from V and 4 bases from J, the junction kept 14 bases outside the gene matches. CDR3 residues: CASSLPTSPDPSYNEQFF. The CDR3 region has the DNA TGTGCCAGCAGCTTGCCGACTAGCCCTGACCCCTCTTACAATGAGCAGTTCTTC.

In this sample, this clonotype turned up many times. The chain carries TRBV5-1 and TRBJ1-1; D unresolved. The CDR3 is 14 amino acids. The V end was cut by 0 bases, the J end by 0 bases, with 6 bases between. Germline lookup yields CDR1 SGHRS and CDR2 YFSETQ. The DNA for the CDR3 is TGCGCCAGCAGCTTGGTAGACTTGAACACTGAAGCTTTCTTT. Its translation is CASSLVDLNTEAFF.

This clonotype showed up just a few times. The chain joins TRBV5-1 to TRBJ2-5; D not certain. This CDR3 region has 12 residues. With 5 bases removed from V and 4 bases from J, the gap between germline ends came to 9 bases. Germline CDR1 is SGHRS and CDR2 is YFSETQ. In nucleotides, the CDR3 is TGCGCCAGCAGTGAGGACGGAGAGACCCAGTACTTC. Translation: CASSEDGETQYF.

The table lists this clonotype with many counts. V usage is TRBV7-2 and J usage is TRBJ2-7; perhaps TRBD1 as D (6 bases). Germline CDR1 is SGHTA and CDR2 is FQGNSA. The CDR3 contains 15 residues. V lost 2 bases to trimming and J lost 1 base, with 12 bases between them. The CDR3 protein is CASSLPGQRSYEQYF. CDR3 nucleotides: TGTGCCAGCAGCTTACCTGGACAGCGATCCTACGAGCAGTACTTC.

This clonotype was seen only a few times. V gene TRBV3-1 combines with J gene TRBJ2-1; 11 nucleotides agree with TRBD2. J lost 5 bases, V lost 1 base, and 4 bases had no gene match. There are 16 residues in the CDR3. Germline CDR1 and CDR2: LGHDT and YNNKEL (reference sequence). The DNA for the CDR3 is TGTGCCAGCAGCCAAGCCCCGGGACTAGCGGACAATGAGCAGTTCTTC. Translation gives CASSQAPGLADNEQFF.

This clonotype occurred a few times. This sequence joins TRBV12-3 or TRBV12-4 and TRBJ2-2; TRBD2 matches at 12 bases. With V trimmed by 4 bases and J by 5 bases, 2 bases remained unmatched. The CDR3 is 15 amino acids. In DNA, the CDR3 is TGTGCCAGCAGTTCTAGCGGGAGGGAGACCGGGGAGCTGTTTTTT. Its protein product is CASSSSGRETGELFF.

The CDR3 loop reads CASNIAGGPLNEQFF. CDR3 in DNA: TGTGCCAGCAATATAGCGGGAGGGCCTCTCAATGAGCAGTTCTTC. The rearrangement links TRBV27 to TRBJ2-1; TRBD2 agrees at 11 bases. CDR1 and CDR2 from the germline V gene are MNHEY and SMNVEV (reference sequence). The CDR3 covers 15 residues. Unmatched junction bases numbered 8, after V lost 7 bases and J lost 6 bases.

On this clonotype itself: At one end the junction does not follow the germline gene, possibly because of a read error. V gene TRBV5-5 combines with J gene TRBJ1-2; D is perhaps TRBD1 (5 bases). The CDR3 has 14 residues. CDR1 SGHKS and CDR2 YYEKEE come from the germline V gene (reference sequence). DNA for the CDR3: TGTGCCAGCAGCTATCGGGGGACGTACTATGGCTACCCCTTC. Translation gives CASSYRGTYYGYPF.

The table lists this clonotype with many counts. The chain carries TRBV15 and TRBJ2-1, with 15 bases aligning to TRBD2. Trimming at V came to 1 base and at J to 5 bases, leaving 12 bases not matched to a gene. Germline assignment: CDR1 LNHNV and CDR2 YYDKDF (reference sequence). The CDR3 loop spans 20 amino acids. CDR3 sequence reads: CATSRAPGLAGGFNDNEQFF. DNA of the CDR3: TGTGCCACCAGCAGAGCCCCGGGACTAGCGGGAGGTTTTAATGACAATGAGCAGTTCTTC.

To note about this clonotype: Given a much more abundant clone one base away, this may be a read error. The V call is TRBV20-1, the J call TRBJ2-1, with a weak D call TRBD2 (6 bases). The CDR3 is 16 residues long. The germline V gene has CDR1 DFQATT and CDR2 SNEGSKA (reference sequence). CDR3 DNA sequence: TGCTGTGCTAGAGGCTATAGCGCGGGACCCTACAATGAGCAGTTCTTC. Amino acids: CCARGYSAGPYNEQFF.